Sequencing of this T cell receptor beta chain was carried out in a study of T cells in Graves' hyperthyroidism and ophthalmopathy. Study findings and constraints: Prediction of ophthalmopathy progression came a median about 6 months pre-onset.

Amplification of TCR beta CDR3 regions was performed using RNA transcripts as template. First-round RT-PCR targeting the TCR CDR3 was performed with the HTBI primer set. TCRdb analysed the multiplex PCR reads with MiXCR anew, one entry per CDR3 protein. This sample has roughly 380,000 distinct CDR3 sequences; approximately 14% occur once, and the top ten carry 5.3%. CDR1 MNHNS and CDR2 SASEGT come from the germline V gene. Trimming removed 8 bases at V and 1 base at J, with 14 bases between. This CDR3 is 14 amino acids long. Turning to this clonotype: Its antigen is undetermined.

V gene TRBV6-1 combines with J gene TRBJ1-1; possibly TRBD1 for D (6 bases). The clonotype originates from a woman younger than 35 with Graves' hyperthyroidism. Material: blood. CDR3 in amino acids: CASRVGAGNTEAFF. The CDR3, as DNA: TGTGCCAGCCGGGTGGGGGCTGGGAACACTGAAGCTTTCTTT.